A selection of T cell receptor beta chains follows, all from one sample in a study of blood T cells in healthy people across ages. One entry per CDR3 protein, called by TCRdb with MiXCR from the 5' RACE reads. The repertoire has over a million distinct CDR3 sequences, around two fifths of them found once; the top ten carry approximately 7.9%. The sample comprised blood. These receptors came from a woman aged 18-29 years in good health. CDR3s leave out the opening cysteine and the closing phenylalanine or tryptophan. A D gene is named only where the DNA matches it firmly.

J gene,D gene,V gene,CDR3 protein
TRBJ2-5,NA,TRBV20-1,SARGLALETQY
TRBJ1-5,NA,TRBV5-1,ASSFGPGSVSSSNQPQH
TRBJ1-6,NA,TRBV28,ASSPQRANSPLH
TRBJ2-3,TRBD2,TRBV20-1,SAFAGGRTDTQY
TRBJ2-7,NA,TRBV20-1,SAGQGGGSYEQY
TRBJ1-6,NA,TRBV28,ASSQPGSGLSPLH
TRBJ2-7,NA,TRBV27,ASSGANRSLYEQY
TRBJ1-5,NA,TRBV28,ASSFIRVQPQH
NA,NA,TRBV28,ASSSPTSNEQY
TRBJ2-1,TRBD1,TRBV6-6,ASRVGQGNYNEQF
TRBJ1-2,NA,TRBV6-5,ASSSYDRNYGYT
NA,TRBD2,TRBV2,ASSFTGGAPIRYEQY
TRBJ2-5,TRBD1,TRBV6-5,ASSHRPGDSRDEQY
TRBJ2-7,TRBD2,TRBV20-1,SATLAGVSAEQY
TRBJ1-6,NA,TRBV7-2,ASRLPHSPLH
TRBJ2-7,TRBD1,TRBV6-5,ASSSETGGYFKEQY
TRBJ2-3,TRBD2,TRBV12-3/TRBV12-4,ASSPLSGRADTQY
TRBJ1-2,NA,TRBV21-1,ASSKALVCGYT
TRBJ1-1,NA,TRBV5-5,ASSLGPSGKAF
TRBJ2-1,NA,TRBV19,ASSIATDRNNEQF
TRBJ2-1,NA,TRBV20-1,SARAPSQNEQF
TRBJ2-5,NA,TRBV4-1,ASSQQDVETQY
TRBJ2-3,NA,TRBV2,ASSDKPPQY
TRBJ2-3,TRBD1,TRBV14,ASSQAGTVTDTQY
TRBJ2-3,TRBD2,TRBV27,ASSSGGPIRADTQY
TRBJ2-5,TRBD2,TRBV4-2,ASSQDGRMGGETRY
TRBJ2-3,NA,TRBV12-3/TRBV12-4,ASSWTDSTDTQY
TRBJ2-1,TRBD2,TRBV11-2,ASSGATSGLNEQF
TRBJ1-2,NA,TRBV7-2,ASSPDLRDYGYT
TRBJ1-1,NA,TRBV6-6,ASSYGGKQDTEAF
TRBJ1-2,NA,TRBV20-1,SAKLTGTLNGYT
TRBJ2-1,TRBD2,TRBV10-3,AISERTSGSGNEQF
TRBJ1-6,NA,TRBV7-8,ASSLIPAGGANSPLH
TRBJ1-3,TRBD1,TRBV30,AWSRDRGDGNTIY
TRBJ2-1,TRBD1,TRBV12-3/TRBV12-4,ASRTGGNEQF
NA,TRBD2,TRBV9,ASSEFAGAFREQY
TRBJ1-5,NA,TRBV6-1,ASSEDRYSNQPQH
TRBJ2-1,NA,TRBV20-1,SATSLDKGPYNEQF
TRBJ2-2,TRBD2,TRBV15,ATSRFTSGRGGELF
TRBJ2-7,TRBD1,TRBV20-1,SAPGTGTYEQY
TRBJ2-7,NA,TRBV2,ASTRLYEQY
TRBJ2-7,TRBD1,TRBV25-1,ASSEFGTGGSHEQY
TRBJ1-6,NA,TRBV20-1,SAKPPGSPGVPLH
TRBJ2-7,NA,TRBV12-3/TRBV12-4,ASSFGSHLIYEQY
TRBJ2-7,TRBD2,TRBV20-1,SASRSGVGEQY